These T cell receptor beta chains were read from a single sample in a study of PD-L1 blockade in urothelial cancer. The data were produced by immunoSEQ multiplex PCR, yet TCRdb's version contains in-frame clones alone and is incomplete. Of roughly 17,000 clones listed, about 91% are singletons. Sequences were derived from PBMCs, sampled around atezolizumab (anti-PD-L1) treatment. These receptors were obtained from an older man with urothelial cancer. Each CDR3 is given with its conserved first and last residue. A D gene is named only where the DNA matches it firmly. Clone size is shown for a subset of rows, as once, few, many or a class of expanded clone.

V	J	D	size	CDR3	DNA
TRBV6-5	TRBJ2-7	TRBD2	.	CASSLPGTSGTYEQYF	TGTGCCAGCAGTTTACCCGGGACTAGCGGAACCTACGAGCAGTACTTC
TRBV6-5	TRBJ1-1	.	.	CASIRTGEAFF	TGTGCCAGCATACGAACCGGTGAAGCTTTCTTT
TRBV28	TRBJ1-2	TRBD1	.	CASSTADRAQSYGYTF	TGTGCCAGCAGTACCGCTGACAGGGCGCAATCCTATGGCTACACCTTC
TRBV30	TRBJ2-7	.	once	CAWSGGLAYEQYF	TGTGCCTGGAGTGGGGGACTCGCCTACGAGCAGTACTTC
TRBV4-1	TRBJ1-2	TRBD1	.	CASSPDRGYGYTF	TGCGCCAGCAGCCCGGACAGGGGATATGGCTACACCTTC
TRBV12-5	TRBJ2-7	.	.	CASGLQGYEQYF	TGTGCTAGTGGTTTGCAGGGCTACGAGCAGTACTTC
TRBV5-6	TRBJ1-2	TRBD1	.	CASTPGQGIFYGYTF	TGTGCCAGCACCCCCGGACAGGGGATTTTCTATGGCTACACCTTC
TRBV6-5	TRBJ2-5	.	.	CASREQGGETQYF	TGTGCCAGCAGAGAACAGGGGGGGGAGACCCAGTACTTC
TRBV29-1	TRBJ2-2	TRBD1	.	CSVAGTVAGELFF	TGCAGCGTTGCCGGGACAGTCGCCGGGGAGCTGTTTTTT
TRBV15	TRBJ2-1	TRBD2	.	CATSRLAGGPNEQFF	TGTGCCACCAGCAGACTAGCGGGGGGGCCCAATGAGCAGTTCTTC
TRBV7-6	TRBJ2-1	.	few	CASSLRGVRNNEQFF	TGTGCCAGCAGCCTCAGGGGGGTTAGGAACAATGAGCAGTTCTTC
TRBV6-1	TRBJ2-2	.	.	CASRTTGLGGELFF	TGTGCCAGCAGAACAACAGGGTTGGGCGGGGAGCTGTTTTTT
TRBV7-2	TRBJ2-7	TRBD2	.	CASSLERGDTYEQYF	TGTGCCAGCAGCTTAGAGCGGGGGGACACCTACGAGCAGTACTTC
TRBV2	TRBJ2-5	.	.	CASSEGGTLGQETQYF	TGTGCCAGCAGTGAAGGGGGCACCCTGGGGCAAGAGACCCAGTACTTC
TRBV30	TRBJ2-1	.	.	CAWSVYAPGGNEQFF	TGTGCCTGGAGTGTTTACGCGCCTGGGGGGAATGAGCAGTTCTTC
TRBV6-5	TRBJ1-5	.	.	CASSYKGVSNQPQHF	TGTGCCAGCAGTTACAAGGGGGTTAGCAATCAGCCCCAGCATTTT
TRBV5-4	TRBJ2-3	.	.	CASSSRGLDTQYF	TGTGCCAGCAGCTCTCGGGGTTTAGATACGCAGTATTTT
TRBV4-1	TRBJ2-5	.	.	CASRSTDTGETQYF	TGCGCCAGCAGATCTACGGACACGGGAGAGACCCAGTACTTC
TRBV25-1	TRBJ2-7	.	.	CASSVGLATYEQYF	TGTGCCAGCAGTGTGGGACTCGCGACCTACGAGCAGTACTTC
TRBV6-1	TRBJ2-7	TRBD2	few	CASRGLAGLFEQYF	TGTGCCAGCAGGGGACTAGCGGGACTGTTCGAGCAGTACTTC
TRBV6-5	TRBJ1-2	.	few	CASSQGRVYGYTF	TGTGCCAGCAGTCAGGGCAGGGTCTATGGCTACACCTTC
TRBV29-1	TRBJ1-2	.	.	CSVEDQDTVYGYTF	TGCAGCGTTGAAGATCAGGACACGGTCTATGGCTACACCTTC
TRBV19	TRBJ1-6	.	few	CASTLRGGPLHF	TGTGCCAGTACCCTGAGGGGAGGACCCCTCCACTTT
TRBV30	TRBJ2-5	TRBD2	.	CAWSVGAGGVETQYF	TGTGCCTGGAGTGTCGGGGCGGGGGGGGTCGAGACCCAGTACTTC
TRBV7-7	TRBJ2-7	TRBD1	.	CASGPLAGGDEQYF	TGTGCCAGCGGTCCGTTGGCAGGGGGCGACGAGCAGTACTTC
TRBV11-3	TRBJ1-5	.	.	CASSLVISASRGNQPQHF	TGTGCCAGCAGCTTAGTTATTTCAGCGTCCAGGGGCAATCAGCCCCAGCATTTT
TRBV19	TRBJ1-5	TRBD1	.	CASSAGQGEAF	TGTGCCAGTAGTGCGGGACAGGGTGAGGCTTTT
TRBV5-1	TRBJ1-1	.	.	CASSLAGFEAFF	TGCGCCAGCAGCTTGGCGGGGTTTGAAGCTTTCTTT
TRBV18	TRBJ1-1	.	.	CASSPDRFTEAFF	TGTGCCAGCTCACCCGACAGGTTCACTGAAGCTTTCTTT
TRBV27	TRBJ1-2	TRBD1	.	CASRKSGTVEAGYTF	TGTGCCAGCCGAAAATCCGGGACAGTGGAGGCCGGCTACACCTTC
TRBV15	TRBJ2-3	TRBD2	.	CATSRGGSGGTDTQYF	TGTGCCACCAGCAGAGGCGGCAGCGGGGGGACAGATACGCAGTATTTT
TRBV28	TRBJ1-1	.	.	CASSLTLTEAFF	TGTGCCAGCAGCCTGACATTAACTGAAGCTTTCTTT
TRBV5-1	TRBJ2-1	TRBD2	.	CASSLLAGDEQFF	TGCGCCAGCAGCTTGCTAGCGGGGGATGAGCAGTTCTTC
TRBV10-3	TRBJ2-7	.	.	CAIRDAQGYEQYF	TGTGCCATCAGGGACGCCCAGGGCTACGAGCAGTACTTC
TRBV6-1	TRBJ2-7	TRBD1	.	CASSETDRVYEQYF	TGTGCCAGCAGTGAAACGGACAGGGTTTACGAGCAGTACTTC
TRBV6-1	TRBJ2-3	TRBD1	.	CASTWDRGSDTQYF	TGTGCCAGCACTTGGGACAGGGGTTCGGATACGCAGTATTTT
TRBV10-3	TRBJ2-2	TRBD1	few	CAISVTGDTGELFF	TGTGCCATCAGCGTGACAGGGGACACCGGGGAGCTGTTTTTT
TRBV10-3	TRBJ1-6	TRBD1	.	CAIMYQGGSPLHF	TGTGCCATCATGTATCAGGGGGGATCACCCCTCCACTTT
TRBV2	TRBJ2-5	TRBD1	.	CASVDRVEETQYF	TGTGCCAGCGTGGACAGGGTCGAAGAGACCCAGTACTTC
TRBV27	TRBJ2-3	.	.	CASSSGQAGTDTQYF	TGTGCCAGCAGTTCCGGACAAGCTGGCACAGATACGCAGTATTTT
TRBV5-1	TRBJ2-3	TRBD2	.	CASSLTSGVADTQYF	TGCGCCAGCAGCTTGACTAGCGGGGTTGCAGATACGCAGTATTTT
TRBV5-4	TRBJ1-2	TRBD1	.	CASSLDRTGHQDGYTF	TGTGCCAGCAGCTTGGATCGGACAGGGCATCAGGATGGCTACACCTTC
TRBV19	TRBJ1-2	.	.	CASSIGPSGDYGYTF	TGTGCCAGTAGTATTGGCCCTTCAGGGGACTATGGCTACACCTTC
TRBV10-1	TRBJ1-1	.	.	CATQIEAFF	TGCGCCACTCAGATAGAAGCTTTCTTT
TRBV28	TRBJ1-1	.	.	CASTYSAPGYTEAFF	TGTGCCAGCACTTACTCGGCGCCGGGGTACACTGAAGCTTTCTTT
TRBV10-1	TRBJ2-7	TRBD2	.	CASSEELAGGLYEQYF	TGCGCCAGCAGTGAGGAGCTAGCGGGGGGTCTCTACGAGCAGTACTTC
TRBV4-1	TRBJ2-7	.	.	CASSQDEAAPGYEQYF	TGCGCCAGCAGCCAAGATGAAGCGGCCCCCGGATACGAGCAGTACTTC